A selection of T cell receptor beta chains follows, all from one sample in a study of response to subunit inactivated influenza vaccine. MiXCR, run by TCRdb on the RT-PCR reads, gives a single entry per CDR3 protein. The sample holds around 480,000 distinct CDR3 sequences, 11% seen once. This material consisted of PBMCs from blood, taken 40 to 50 days after vaccination. All receptors come from a man between 45 and 60 years old who received an inactivated influenza vaccine. The CDR3 runs from the conserved cysteine through the conserved F or W. Each record gives: D gene, clone size, V gene, J gene, CDR3 protein, CDR3 DNA. A D gene is named only where the DNA matches it firmly. Expanded clones get a size class; other rows say once, few or many, or leave the size out.

d_gene: NA
abundance: few
v_gene: TRBV5-6
j_gene: TRBJ2-1
CDR3aa: CASSSTRGSSYNEQFF
CDR3nt: TGTGCCAGCAGCTCAACCAGGGGCTCTTCCTACAATGAGCAGTTCTTC

d_gene: TRBD1
abundance: NA
v_gene: TRBV4-1
j_gene: TRBJ2-7
CDR3aa: CASSQSPGTGFEQYF
CDR3nt: TGCGCCAGCAGCCAATCCCCCGGGACAGGGTTCGAGCAGTACTTC

d_gene: NA
abundance: few
v_gene: TRBV7-9
j_gene: TRBJ2-1
CDR3aa: CASSLAQASRSYNEQFF
CDR3nt: TGTGCCAGCAGCTTAGCCCAGGCTAGCCGTTCCTACAATGAGCAGTTCTTC

d_gene: NA
abundance: NA
v_gene: TRBV7-6
j_gene: TRBJ2-3
CDR3aa: CASSLLKGDTQYF
CDR3nt: TGTGCCAGCAGCTTATTAAAGGGTGATACGCAGTATTTT

d_gene: NA
abundance: many
v_gene: TRBV25-1
j_gene: TRBJ2-7
CDR3aa: CASSKSLTGRYEQYF
CDR3nt: TGTGCCAGCAGTAAATCACTTACTGGCCGCTACGAGCAGTACTTC

d_gene: NA
abundance: many
v_gene: TRBV29-1
j_gene: TRBJ2-7
CDR3aa: CSVALVTDSYEQYF
CDR3nt: TGCAGCGTTGCCCTCGTGACAGACTCCTACGAGCAGTACTTC

d_gene: NA
abundance: NA
v_gene: TRBV10-3
j_gene: TRBJ1-5
CDR3aa: CAIRDGRPNQPQHF
CDR3nt: TGTGCCATCCGTGATGGACGGCCGAATCAGCCCCAGCATTTT

d_gene: TRBD1
abundance: NA
v_gene: TRBV27
j_gene: TRBJ2-2
CDR3aa: CASTTRQGSGELFF
CDR3nt: TGTGCCAGCACCACTCGACAGGGGTCCGGGGAGCTGTTTTTT

d_gene: TRBD2
abundance: few
v_gene: TRBV7-9
j_gene: TRBJ2-1
CDR3aa: CASSFITGGPADEQFF
CDR3nt: TGTGCCAGCAGCTTCATAACGGGAGGGCCGGCGGATGAGCAGTTCTTC

d_gene: NA
abundance: few
v_gene: TRBV21-1
j_gene: TRBJ2-5
CDR3aa: CASSKGVPRRDISGETQYF
CDR3nt: TGTGCCAGCAGCAAAGGGGTACCCAGGCGGGACATTTCGGGAGAGACCCAGTACTTC

d_gene: NA
abundance: many
v_gene: TRBV15
j_gene: TRBJ1-2
CDR3aa: CATSRDQRYYGYTF
CDR3nt: TGTGCCACCAGCAGAGATCAGCGTTACTATGGCTACACCTTC

d_gene: NA
abundance: NA
v_gene: TRBV4-3
j_gene: TRBJ2-3
CDR3aa: CASSQGGGDTQYF
CDR3nt: TGCGCCAGCAGCCAAGGAGGAGGGGATACGCAGTATTTT

d_gene: TRBD2
abundance: many
v_gene: TRBV6-1
j_gene: TRBJ2-7
CDR3aa: CASRAGPSYEQYF
CDR3nt: TGTGCCAGCAGAGCGGGACCCTCCTACGAGCAGTACTTC

d_gene: NA
abundance: NA
v_gene: TRBV5-1
j_gene: TRBJ2-1
CDR3aa: CASSRDASYNEQFF
CDR3nt: TGCGCCAGCAGCCGGGACGCCTCCTACAATGAGCAGTTCTTC

d_gene: NA
abundance: few
v_gene: TRBV20-1
j_gene: TRBJ2-1
CDR3aa: CSARDPRESYNEQFF
CDR3nt: TGCAGTGCTAGAGATCCCCGGGAGTCCTACAATGAGCAGTTCTTC

d_gene: TRBD2
abundance: few
v_gene: TRBV4-2
j_gene: TRBJ2-2
CDR3aa: CASSQEAGANTGELFF
CDR3nt: TGTGCCAGCAGCCAAGAAGCGGGAGCGAACACCGGGGAGCTGTTTTTT

d_gene: NA
abundance: NA
v_gene: TRBV9
j_gene: TRBJ2-5
CDR3aa: CASSVSLQETQYF
CDR3nt: TGTGCCAGCAGCGTAAGTCTCCAAGAGACCCAGTACTTC

d_gene: NA
abundance: few
v_gene: TRBV6-6
j_gene: TRBJ1-3
CDR3aa: CAGGEGPGNTIYF
CDR3nt: TGTGCCGGCGGTGAGGGGCCTGGAAACACCATATATTTT

d_gene: NA
abundance: few
v_gene: TRBV7-2
j_gene: TRBJ1-4
CDR3aa: CASSLGWGTNEKLFF
CDR3nt: TGTGCCAGCAGCTTAGGGTGGGGAACTAATGAAAAACTGTTTTTT

d_gene: NA
abundance: NA
v_gene: TRBV20-1
j_gene: TRBJ2-2
CDR3aa: CSARDFRIANTGELFF
CDR3nt: TGCAGTGCTAGAGATTTTCGTATCGCGAACACCGGGGAGCTGTTTTTT

d_gene: TRBD1
abundance: few
v_gene: TRBV6-2/TRBV6-3
j_gene: TRBJ2-1
CDR3aa: CASSPLGQGLRSNEQFF
CDR3nt: TGTGCCAGCAGTCCCCTTGGACAGGGTCTAAGGTCCAATGAGCAGTTCTTC

d_gene: TRBD1
abundance: few
v_gene: TRBV28
j_gene: TRBJ1-2
CDR3aa: CASSPGQFYGYTF
CDR3nt: TGTGCCAGCAGCCCGGGACAGTTCTATGGCTACACCTTC

d_gene: TRBD1
abundance: NA
v_gene: TRBV5-1
j_gene: TRBJ2-5
CDR3aa: CASSQGVASVKETQYF
CDR3nt: TGCGCCAGCAGCCAGGGGGTAGCTTCCGTAAAAGAGACCCAGTACTTC